This T cell receptor beta chain appears in the sequencing data of a study of shared clonotypes between healthy human individuals. For the study at large: CD4 naive cells filled three plates per donor, CD4 memory three, CD8 naive two and CD8 memory one.

For every subset, genomic DNA was evenly distributed across several immunoSEQ plates. Data came from immunoSEQ multiplex PCR; TCRdb stores just in-frame clones and leaves some out. The sample records roughly 410,000 clones, about 96% being singletons. Whole-study results and caveats: Rarefaction demonstrated incomplete sorted-subset sequencing despite large depth. Clonotype sharing across several donors was observed for roughly 5% of naive CD4 clonotypes.

Details on this clone: No antigen is known for it.

This CDR3 region has 18 residues. From germline, CDR1 is SGHTA and CDR2 FQGNSA. V was trimmed by 5 bases and J by 0 bases, leaving 20 bases between them. The TCR sequence derives from a man younger than 40 in good health. The source material was memory CD8+ T cells sorted from blood. This sample's subset: CD45RO+ cells pooled with CCR7-negative TemRA cells. The J gene is TRBJ1-3, the V gene TRBV7-2; the D gene is possibly TRBD1 (5 bases). The CDR3 DNA is TGTGCCAGCAGCCGCCGACAGAACTACTTGTCCTCTGGAAACACCATATATTTT. Translating gives CASSRRQNYLSSGNTIYF.